The 27 T cell receptor beta chains presented below share a single source sample, sequenced in a study of cytomegalovirus exposure and HLA in healthy donors (dated 2017 in TCRdb). Library preparation employed the immunoSEQ multiplex PCR assay. Not all clones reach the TCRdb copy of this immuneACCESS table, which keeps in-frame sequences only. Checked studies attribute under half of the gap to unresolved V genes and leave the rest unexplained. The sample table contains about 120,000 clones; only one count was recorded for roughly 90% of them. Roughly 6% of the sample belongs to the ten largest clones. The sample consisted of PBMCs. Receptors were obtained from a woman aged 18-35 years in good health and CMV-seropositive.

This rearrangement joins TRBV10-3 to TRBJ1-1; 11 positions match TRBD1. Unmatched junction bases numbered 9, after V lost 4 bases and J lost 5 bases. Germline V lookup: CDR1 ENHRY, CDR2 SYGVKD. CDR3 size: 16 residues. In DNA form, the CDR3 reads TGTGCCATCAGTGGGGGCCCGGGACAGGGGGGAACTGAAGCTTTCTTT. Amino acids: CAISGGPGQGGTEAFF.

The V gene is TRBV9, the J gene TRBJ2-5, with D perhaps TRBD1 (5 bases). This CDR3 has 15 residues. Trimming pared 4 bases from V and 5 bases from J, leaving 18 bases between. Germline CDR1 and CDR2: SGDLS and YYNGEE. The CDR3 sequence: CASSPDMGPAETQYF. CDR3 sequence (DNA): TGTGCCAGCAGCCCTGATATGGGGCCGGCGGAGACCCAGTACTTC.

J is TRBJ2-5 and V is TRBV18; D gene uncertain. In germline, CDR1 is KGHSH, CDR2 LQKENI. There are 12 residues in the CDR3. Trimming shortened V by 5 bases and J by 5 bases, and 9 bases separated the two germline ends. The CDR3 DNA is TGTGCCAGCTCAATCTCTCGTGAGACCCAGTACTTC. Translated, it gives CASSISRETQYF. Full variable domain (outside the CDR3, taken from reference TRBV18 and TRBJ2-5): NAGVMQNPRHLVRRRGQEARLRCSPMKGHSHVYWYRQLPEEGLKFMVYLQKENIIDESGMPKERFSAEFPKEGPSILRIQQVVRGDSAAYFCASSISRETQYFGPGTRLLVL.

The genes are TRBV11-1 and TRBJ2-6, with D hard to call. CDR3 length: 16 amino acids. V shed 2 bases and J shed 0 bases, with 8 bases lying between them. CDR1 SGHAT and CDR2 FQDESV come from the germline V gene (reference sequence). CDR3 protein: CASSLNTGSGANVLTF. As DNA, the CDR3 is TGTGCCAGCAGCTTAAACACGGGCTCTGGGGCCAACGTCCTGACTTTC.

The rearrangement joins TRBV5-1 to TRBJ2-7, with 8 bases aligning to TRBD1. The CDR3 consists of 14 residues. With 4 bases clipped from V and 4 bases from J, the junction kept 7 bases outside the gene matches. Germline V gives CDR1 SGHRS, CDR2 YFSETQ. CDR3 region: CASSPQGGEYEQYF. In nucleotides, the CDR3 is TGCGCCAGCAGCCCACAGGGGGGAGAATACGAGCAGTACTTC.

This rearrangement joins TRBV6-1 to TRBJ1-2, with D possibly matching TRBD1 (6 bases). Germline V gives CDR1 MNHNS, CDR2 SASEGT. Trimming cost V 8 bases and J 5 bases, with 12 bases left between them. CDR3 length: 12 residues. CDR3 amino acids: CASEGGGYGYTF. The CDR3 DNA is TGTGCCAGCGAGGGGGGGGGTTATGGCTACACCTTC.

This chain uses TRBV18 with TRBJ1-1; D is ambiguous. The CDR3 has 13 residues. V lost 6 bases to trimming and J lost 5 bases, with 13 bases between them. CDR1 is KGHSH, CDR2 LQKENI, per germline. For the CDR3, the DNA is TGTGCCAGCTCGGAGGGCTTAGGGACTGAAGCTTTCTTT. Amino acids: CASSEGLGTEAFF.

The chain has TRBV11-2 and TRBJ1-1; D remains ambiguous. V was shortened by 2 bases and J by 5 bases, with 15 bases between the two germline ends. Germline V lookup: CDR1 SGHAT, CDR2 FQNNGV. The CDR3 extends over 15 amino acids. The CDR3 region is CASSLNPGSRTEAFF. CDR3 DNA: TGTGCCAGCAGCTTAAACCCGGGATCGAGAACTGAAGCTTTCTTT.

The rearrangement links TRBV4-1 to TRBJ1-5, with a possible D match to TRBD1 (6 bases). The CDR3 runs to 19 residues. Trimming took 4 bases from V and 3 from J, leaving 25 bases between them. Per the germline V gene, CDR1 is MGHRA and CDR2 is YSYEKL. The CDR3 reads CASSRRVLRGEGVNQPQHF. For the CDR3, the DNA is TGCGCCAGCAGCCGGCGAGTACTCAGGGGCGAGGGGGTCAATCAGCCCCAGCATTTT.

J is TRBJ1-3 and V is TRBV9, with D hard to call. Looked up from germline, CDR1 is SGDLS and CDR2 is YYNGEE. Deletions cut 4 bases from V and 0 bases from J, with 14 bases between. The CDR3 has 16 amino acids. The CDR3 region has the DNA TGTGCCAGCAGCTCTACGGGAATGCCCTCTGGAAACACCATATATTTT. This translates into CASSSTGMPSGNTIYF.

This clone was observed a few times. This rearrangement joins TRBV7-6 to TRBJ2-7; TRBD1 agrees at 8 bases. The germline V gene encodes CDR1 SGHVS and CDR2 FNYEAQ. V shed 4 bases and J 2 bases; nucleotides not matched to a gene: 7. The CDR3 is 15 amino acids. The CDR3: CASSSRTGITYEQYF. The CDR3 nucleotides read TGTGCCAGCAGCTCTAGGACAGGGATCACCTACGAGCAGTACTTC.

The chain employs TRBV2 and TRBJ1-2; weak D call: TRBD1 (6 bases). Germline CDR1 and CDR2: SNHLY and FYNNEI. V lost 6 bases to trimming and J lost 4 bases, with 15 bases between them. CDR3 length equals 14 residues. The CDR3 DNA reads as TGTGCCAGCAGGCCAGGGGTTGGTGGCTATGGCTACACCTTC. Translation: CASRPGVGGYGYTF. The full variable domain, rest sourced from reference TRBV2 and TRBJ1-2, is EPEVTQTPSHQVTQMGQEVILRCVPISNHLYFYWYRQILGQKVEFLVSFYNNEISEKSEIFDDQFSVERPDGSNFTLKIRSTKLEDSAMYFCASRPGVGGYGYTFGSGTRLTVV.

This sequence joins TRBV2 and TRBJ1-4; TRBD1 matches 7 bases. Germline loops: CDR1 SNHLY, CDR2 FYNNEI. V was pared by 9 bases and J by 4 bases, with 11 bases of the junction left unmatched. The CDR3 spans 15 residues. The CDR3 spells CASRARDSRNEKLFF. The CDR3 nucleotides read TGTGCCAGTAGAGCCAGGGACAGCCGTAATGAAAAACTGTTTTTT. Supplemented by reference TRBV2 and TRBJ1-4, the full variable domain reads EPEVTQTPSHQVTQMGQEVILRCVPISNHLYFYWYRQILGQKVEFLVSFYNNEISEKSEIFDDQFSVERPDGSNFTLKIRSTKLEDSAMYFCASRARDSRNEKLFFGSGTQLSVL.

The chain couples TRBV5-4 to TRBJ2-1, with D maybe TRBD1 (5 bases). CDR3 size: 15 residues. Germline V gene lookup returns CDR1 SGHNT and CDR2 YYREEE (reference sequence). The V gene lost 6 bases and the J gene lost 1 base, with 14 bases spanning the gap. CDR3 sequence reads: CASNLMAGSYNEQFF. CDR3 coding DNA: TGTGCCAGCAACCTTATGGCAGGGTCCTACAATGAGCAGTTCTTC.

The genes are TRBV28 and TRBJ2-3; D gene uncertain. CDR3 length: 12 residues. Per germline, CDR1 MDHEN and CDR2 SYDVKM. The V and J ends lost 2 bases and 10 bases respectively, with 10 bases between them. CDR3 residues: CASSLQVGAQYF. The CDR3 DNA reads TGTGCCAGCAGTTTACAGGTTGGCGCGCAGTATTTT.

J is TRBJ2-5 and V is TRBV4-1; a weak D match, TRBD1 (5 bases). Germline CDR1 is MGHRA and CDR2 is YSYEKL. There are 14 residues in the CDR3. V lost 1 base, J lost 4 bases, and 10 bases lay in between. The DNA for the CDR3 is TGCGCCAGCAGCCAAGGGGTTAGGGGAGAGACCCAGTACTTC. Encoded protein: CASSQGVRGETQYF.

The rearrangement links TRBV6-4 to TRBJ1-4; D is perhaps TRBD1 (6 bases). CDR1 is MRHNA, CDR2 SNTAGT, per germline. Trimming removed 5 bases from V and 4 bases from J, with 11 bases in between. There are 14 residues in the CDR3. The CDR3 region is CASSPDRNNEKLFF. CDR3 nucleotides: TGTGCCAGCAGTCCGGACAGAAATAATGAAAAACTGTTTTTT.

The chain is built from TRBV2 and TRBJ2-5; TRBD2 matches 10 bases. Unmatched junction bases numbered 3, after V lost 3 bases and J lost 2 bases. This CDR3 has 15 residues. Germline V lookup: CDR1 SNHLY, CDR2 FYNNEI. The CDR3 loop reads CASSDNSGRQETQYF. Written as DNA, the CDR3 is TGTGCCAGCAGTGATAATAGCGGGAGGCAAGAGACCCAGTACTTC.

J is TRBJ1-2 and V is TRBV5-1; 9 bases are a match to TRBD1. The V segment lost 4 bases and the J segment 0 bases; nucleotides outside the gene matches: 4. Germline V gene lookup returns CDR1 SGHRS and CDR2 YFSETQ. The length of the CDR3 is 15 residues. CDR3 DNA: TGCGCCAGCAGCACCGGGACAGGGTCTAACTATGGCTACACCTTC. It is translated as CASSTGTGSNYGYTF.

The chain recombines TRBV27 with TRBJ2-1; 14 bases match TRBD2. There are 16 residues in the CDR3. The V gene's germline CDR1 is MNHEY and CDR2 SMNVEV (reference sequence). With V trimmed by 6 bases and J by 8 bases, 9 bases remained unmatched. The CDR3 DNA follows: TGTGCCAGCAGACCAACGGGACTAGCGGGAGTCCATGAGCAGTTCTTC. Translated, it gives CASRPTGLAGVHEQFF.

The rearrangement links TRBV7-9 to TRBJ2-7, with 10 nucleotides matching TRBD1. The trim removed 5 bases at V and 7 bases at J, leaving 5 bases unmatched. This CDR3 is built from 13 residues. CDR1 and CDR2 from the germline V gene are SEHNR and FQNEAQ (reference sequence). In DNA form, the CDR3 reads TGTGCCAGCAGCGCGGGACAGGGGCGAGAGCAGTACTTC. Protein sequence: CASSAGQGREQYF.

This chain connects TRBV30 to TRBJ2-7; D unclear. The germline V gene encodes CDR1 GTSNPN and CDR2 SVGIG (reference sequence). V gave up 2 bases and J gave up 6 bases, with 11 bases separating them. This CDR3 region has 12 residues. CDR3 amino acids: CAWSHSGVEQYF. In DNA, the CDR3 is TGTGCCTGGAGTCACTCAGGTGTCGAGCAGTACTTC. Full variable domain (missing parts from reference TRBV30 and TRBJ2-7): SQTIHQWPATLVQPVGSPLSLECTVEGTSNPNLYWYRQAAGRGLQLLFYSVGIGQISSEVPQNLSASRPQDRQFILSSKKLLLSDSGFYLCAWSHSGVEQYFGPGTRLTVT.

The CDR3 DNA is TGTGCCAGCAGCACGGGACAGCTCAGGGGGTATCGGTATGGCTACACCTTC. Translating gives CASSTGQLRGYRYGYTF. The gene calls are TRBV7-2 and TRBJ1-2; 7 positions agree with TRBD1. Germline V gene sequence: CDR1 SGHTA, CDR2 FQGNSA. Trimming removed 5 bases from V and 5 bases from J; junction bases left unmatched: 17. CDR3 size: 17 residues.

This chain joins TRBV9 and TRBJ2-7; tentatively, D is TRBD1 (5 bases). The CDR3 is 14 residues long. Trimming took 2 bases from V and 3 from J, leaving 12 bases between them. Germline CDR1 SGDLS, CDR2 YYNGEE. For the CDR3, the DNA is TGTGCCAGCAGCGTTGGACACACAGACTACGAGCAGTACTTC. Translating gives CASSVGHTDYEQYF.

This chain joins TRBV27 and TRBJ2-3; the match to TRBD2 covers 9 bases. This CDR3 spans 14 amino acids. Trimming removed 5 bases from V and 10 bases from J; junction bases left unmatched: 10. Germline CDR1 reads MNHEY; CDR2 reads SMNVEV (reference sequence). The chain's CDR3 is CASSPLPGLASQYF. The CDR3, as DNA: TGTGCCAGCAGTCCCCTGCCGGGACTAGCATCGCAGTATTTT.

This chain connects TRBV7-9 to TRBJ1-2; 9 bases fit TRBD1. Germline lookup yields CDR1 SEHNR and CDR2 FQNEAQ (reference sequence). CDR3 length: 15 residues. The junction had 4 bases not matched to a gene; V was cut back by 1 base and J by 4 bases. The CDR3 DNA reads as TGTGCCAGCAGCTTAGGTACAGGGGGCGGCTATGGCTACACCTTC. Amino acid sequence: CASSLGTGGGYGYTF.

This chain connects TRBV18 to TRBJ2-5; 8 bases line up with TRBD2. Germline V gene sequence: CDR1 KGHSH, CDR2 LQKENI. The CDR3 length is 15 residues. V lost 2 bases, J lost 5 bases, and 7 bases stayed unmatched. CDR3 nucleotide sequence: TGTGCCAGCTCACCAATCGGGGGGGCTAGCGAGACCCAGTACTTC. It yields the protein CASSPIGGASETQYF.